Shown below are 31 T cell receptor beta chains from a single sample sequenced in a study of T cell responses to AZD1222 COVID-19 vaccine. The method was immunoSEQ multiplex PCR; TCRdb's version includes in-frame clones alone and lacks a portion of them. The sample lists roughly 100,000 clones; around 91% were seen once. Sequencing used peripheral blood, obtained on day 0 of AZD1222 vaccination. The receptors stem from an adult in good health.

V and J are TRBV3-1 (or the pseudogene TRBV3-2) and TRBJ1-1; 11 bases are shared with TRBD1. The V and J ends lost 1 base and 1 base, in that order; junction bases with no gene match: 5. Germline V gives CDR1 LGHDT, CDR2 YNNKEL (reference sequence). This CDR3 has 17 residues. The CDR3, as DNA: TGTGCCAGCAGCCAAGCTGGACAGGGGGCCGGGAACACTGAAGCTTTCTTT. This encodes CASSQAGQGAGNTEAFF.

The CDR3 loop is CASSRRGQGAINEKLFF. For the CDR3, the DNA is TGTGCCAGCAGCCGTAGGGGACAGGGGGCTATTAATGAAAAACTGTTTTTT. The chain combines TRBV5-8 with TRBJ1-4; 12 bases line up with TRBD1. Trimming cost V 4 bases and J 4 bases; bases outside gene matches: 8. The CDR3 has 17 amino acids. CDR1 is SGHTS, CDR2 YDEGEE, per germline.

V is TRBV5-1 and J is TRBJ2-3; TRBD1 matches at 12 bases. CDR1 and CDR2 (germline): SGHRS, YFSETQ. J lost 6 bases, V lost 0 bases, and 11 bases had no gene match. The CDR3 spans 18 residues. The CDR3 sequence: CASSLAGFGDRGHDTQYF. The CDR3 DNA is TGCGCCAGCAGCTTGGCCGGCTTTGGGGACAGGGGGCACGATACGCAGTATTTT.

The genes are TRBV2 and TRBJ1-1; weak D call: TRBD1 (5 bases). V dropped 4 bases and J dropped 5 bases, with 11 bases sitting between them. This CDR3 has 13 residues. The germline gives CDR1 SNHLY, CDR2 FYNNEI. CDR3 region: CASSGDHLTEAFF. CDR3 sequence (DNA): TGTGCCAGCAGTGGGGACCATTTAACTGAAGCTTTCTTT.

The V gene is TRBV19, the J gene TRBJ2-1; 7 bases are a match to TRBD2. There are 16 residues in the CDR3. Germline trimming cut 2 bases from V and 8 bases from J; bases unmatched to any gene: 12. Germline V CDR1 and CDR2: LNHDA, SQIVND (reference sequence). CDR3 nucleotides: TGTGCCAGTAGTATAAATAGAGTGGGGGGGTTGGATGAGCAGTTCTTC. Its protein product is CASSINRVGGLDEQFF.

This clone has just one count. The genes are TRBV19 and TRBJ1-4, with TRBD1 matching 10 bases. The germline gives CDR1 LNHDA, CDR2 SQIVND (reference sequence). The CDR3 sequence is 18 residues long. The ends lost 6 bases at V and 6 bases at J; junction bases unmatched: 16. The CDR3 sequence is CASSNLDRGSVGYEKLFF. As DNA, the CDR3 is TGTGCCAGTAGCAACCTGGACAGGGGGTCGGTTGGTTATGAAAAACTGTTTTTT. Full variable domain (remainder filled in from reference TRBV19 and TRBJ1-4): DGGITQSPKYLFRKEGQNVTLSCEQNLNHDAMYWYRQDPGQGLRLIYYSQIVNDFQKGDIAEGYSVSREKKESFPLTVTSAQKNPTAFYLCASSNLDRGSVGYEKLFFGSGTQLSVL.

V is TRBV21-1 and J is TRBJ1-3. TRBV21-1 is marked as a pseudogene. This CDR3 comprises 17 residues. DNA of the CDR3: TGTGCCAGCAGCACGGGCAGGTCCTCTGACTCTGGAAACACCATATATTTT. It translates to CASSTGRSSDSGNTIYF.

The sample holds one count of this clone. The rearrangement links TRBV6-1 to TRBJ1-2; weak D call: TRBD1 (5 bases). CDR1 and CDR2 (germline): MNHNS, SASEGT. Trimming shortened V by 2 bases and J by 3 bases, and 13 bases separated the two germline ends. This CDR3 comprises 15 residues. The CDR3, as DNA: TGTGCCAGCAGTGAATATGAGGGGATGGACTATGGCTACACCTTC. It yields the protein CASSEYEGMDYGYTF.

This clone was seen a handful of times. The gene calls are TRBV12-3 or TRBV12-4 and TRBJ1-2; TRBD1 is a possible D gene (6 bases). The V end was cut by 5 bases, the J end by 3 bases, with 7 bases between. CDR3 length equals 12 residues. The CDR3 region is CASSRTDYGYTF. The CDR3 coding sequence is TGTGCCAGCAGTAGGACAGACTATGGCTACACCTTC.

V and J are TRBV2 and TRBJ1-5; unclear D gene. Trimming shortened V by 6 bases and J by 0 bases, and 12 bases separated the two germline ends. Looked up from germline, CDR1 is SNHLY and CDR2 is FYNNEI. The CDR3 loop spans 15 amino acids. The CDR3 sequence is CASRPPTDSNQPQHF. CDR3 DNA sequence: TGTGCCAGCAGACCCCCCACGGATAGCAATCAGCCCCAGCATTTT.

V usage is TRBV7-3 and J usage is TRBJ1-2, with 7 nucleotides matching TRBD1. The trim removed 5 bases at V and 7 bases at J, leaving 10 bases unmatched. Germline-derived CDR1 and CDR2 are SGHTA and FQGTGA. The CDR3 length is 14 residues. CDR3 loop: CASSTRDSSGGYTF. CDR3 in DNA: TGTGCCAGCAGCACCCGGGACAGTTCGGGTGGCTACACCTTC. Complete variable domain (other parts from reference TRBV7-3 and TRBJ1-2): GAGVSQTPSNKVTEKGKYVELRCDPISGHTALYWYRQSLGQGPEFLIYFQGTGAADDSGLPNDRFFAVRPEGSVSTLKIQRTERGDSAVYLCASSTRDSSGGYTFGSGTRLTVV.

This clone occurred once. The V gene is TRBV2, the J gene TRBJ1-1, with D possibly TRBD1 on 5 matching bases. Germline V CDR1 and CDR2: SNHLY, FYNNEI. Deletions cut 5 bases from V and 4 bases from J, with 11 bases between. This CDR3 has 13 residues. The CDR3 coding sequence is TGTGCCAGCAGTTACAGGCCCCTCACTGAAGCTTTCTTT. It encodes CASSYRPLTEAFF.

CDR3 coding DNA: TGCGCCAGCAGCCTTTGGGGGGGGAAAACAGATACGCAGTATTTT. It codes for CASSLWGGKTDTQYF. The gene calls are TRBV4-1 and TRBJ2-3, with 7 bases that match TRBD2. V lost 4 bases and J lost 3; bases outside the gene matches: 7. The V gene's germline CDR1 is MGHRA and CDR2 YSYEKL. The CDR3 is 15 residues long.

The chain couples TRBV9 to TRBJ2-6; tentative D call: TRBD1 (6 bases). Trimming took off 3 bases at V and 3 bases at J, with 16 bases between the two ends. The length of the CDR3 is 17 residues. Germline V gives CDR1 SGDLS, CDR2 YYNGEE. The CDR3 DNA reads TGTGCCAGCAGCGAACGACAGGTACTACTTGGGGCCAACGTCCTGACTTTC. It yields the protein CASSERQVLLGANVLTF.

The gene calls are TRBV5-1 and TRBJ1-2; D gene uncertain. The CDR3 spans 15 residues. Trimming pared 0 bases from V and 2 bases from J, leaving 11 bases between. Germline V gene sequence: CDR1 SGHRS, CDR2 YFSETQ. CDR3: CASSLGLGSNYGYTF. CDR3 in DNA: TGCGCCAGCAGCTTGGGACTGGGTTCAAACTATGGCTACACCTTC.

The V and J genes are TRBV20-1 and TRBJ2-1; D is perhaps TRBD1 (5 bases). This CDR3 region has 13 residues. The germline CDR1 and CDR2 sequences are DFQATT and SNEGSKA (reference sequence). Trimming took 3 bases from V and 6 from J, leaving 12 bases between them. CDR3 protein: CSASPWGTNEQFF. In DNA, the CDR3 is TGCAGTGCTAGTCCGTGGGGCACCAATGAGCAGTTCTTC.

This sequence joins TRBV6-1 and TRBJ1-2; 8 bases map to TRBD1. The ends lost 1 base at V and 4 bases at J; junction bases unmatched: 2. This CDR3 is built from 14 residues. Looked up from germline, CDR1 is MNHNS and CDR2 is SASEGT. CDR3 loop: CASSEGGQGYGYTF. In nucleotides, the CDR3 is TGTGCCAGCAGTGAAGGAGGACAGGGCTATGGCTACACCTTC.

Written as DNA, the CDR3 is TGCGCCAGCAGCTTGGGGCTCCAGTATAACTATGGCTACACCTTC. Translation: CASSLGLQYNYGYTF. The chain has TRBV5-1 and TRBJ1-2; D gene uncertain. V gave up 0 bases and J gave up 1 base, with 10 bases separating them. The CDR3 runs 15 residues. Germline loops: CDR1 SGHRS, CDR2 YFSETQ.

This clone occurred once. The V and J genes are TRBV7-9 and TRBJ2-3; the D is unclear. CDR1 and CDR2 (germline): SEHNR, FQNEAQ (reference sequence). The CDR3 loop spans 16 amino acids. Trimming shortened V by 6 bases and J by 1 base, and 17 bases separated the two germline ends. The CDR3 DNA is TGTGCCAGCAGAGGTGTCGGCCCACTGCGCACAGATACGCAGTATTTT. The encoded protein is CASRGVGPLRTDTQYF.

The chain employs TRBV18 and TRBJ1-3; 10 bases line up with TRBD1. The germline V gene has CDR1 KGHSH and CDR2 LQKENI. After removal of 3 bases from V and 3 bases from J, the junction contained 5 bases not matched to a gene. The CDR3 has 16 residues. CDR3 residues: CASSPGDRGGGNTIYF. For the CDR3, the DNA is TGTGCCAGCTCACCGGGGGACAGGGGCGGTGGAAACACCATATATTTT.

This clone showed up just once. The CDR3 nucleotides read TGTGCCAGCAGCGGTAAAACCTACAATGAGCAGTTCTTC. Translation gives CASSGKTYNEQFF. The chain is built from TRBV11-2 and TRBJ2-1, with D uncertain. Trimming cost V 5 bases and J 2 bases, with 7 bases left between them. The CDR3 runs to 13 residues. Germline CDR1 is SGHAT and CDR2 is FQNNGV.

This clone was seen repeatedly, ten times or more. This chain joins TRBV11-2 and TRBJ2-7; possibly TRBD2 for D (5 bases). This CDR3 has 15 residues. Germline CDR1 and CDR2: SGHAT and FQNNGV. Trimming cost V 4 bases and J 3 bases, with 16 bases left between them. The CDR3 sequence: CASSSDFLGDYEQYF. The CDR3 DNA follows: TGTGCCAGCAGCTCCGACTTCCTCGGGGACTACGAGCAGTACTTC.

The rearrangement joins TRBV9 to TRBJ1-5; D not certain. Germline V gene lookup returns CDR1 SGDLS and CDR2 YYNGEE. Trimming pared 1 base from V and 5 bases from J, leaving 7 bases between. CDR3 length: 13 amino acids. CDR3 DNA: TGTGCCAGCAGCGTAAGGCCCGATCAGCCCCAGCATTTT. Translation gives CASSVRPDQPQHF.

Only one count was recorded for this clone. CDR3 bases: TGCGCCAGCAGCGAAGGTAGACCCGAGCAGTACTTC. It yields the protein CASSEGRPEQYF. The chain is built from TRBV5-1 and TRBJ2-7; D remains unclear. Germline V lookup: CDR1 SGHRS, CDR2 YFSETQ. The V end lost 4 bases, the J end lost 6 bases, and 11 bases lay between the germline ends. The CDR3 is 12 residues long.

The CDR3 sequence is CASGTGDINYGYTF. The CDR3 nucleotides are TGCGCCAGCGGAACAGGGGACATTAACTATGGCTACACCTTC. The V and J genes are TRBV5-1 and TRBJ1-2, with 7 bases matching TRBD1. The CDR3 extends over 14 amino acids. V gave up 7 bases and J gave up 1 base; unmatched junction bases: 7. Germline-derived CDR1 and CDR2 are SGHRS and YFSETQ.

This clone showed up just once. In nucleotides, the CDR3 is TGTGCCAGCAGCCCTCAGAGGGGACTTTACAATGAGCAGTTCTTC. This sequence encodes CASSPQRGLYNEQFF. The chain links TRBV28 to TRBJ2-1, with D tentatively TRBD2 (6 bases). Trimming cost V 6 bases and J 4 bases, with 16 bases left between them. This CDR3 is 15 amino acids long. In germline, CDR1 is MDHEN, CDR2 SYDVKM.

In its sample, this clone ranks as medium-sized (0.01 to 0.1%). The rearrangement uses TRBV4-1 and TRBJ2-7, with D perhaps TRBD2 (6 bases). This CDR3 has 12 amino acids. With 0 bases removed from V and 6 bases from J, the gap between germline ends came to 6 bases. Germline V gene sequence: CDR1 MGHRA, CDR2 YSYEKL. The CDR3 sequence: CASSQERGEQYF. The CDR3 nucleotides are TGCGCCAGCAGCCAAGAGCGGGGCGAGCAGTACTTC.

This clone occurred once. The CDR3, as DNA: TGTGCCAGCAGTGACGCCCAGGGGGGATTATGGAGCTACACCTTC. Amino acids: CASSDAQGGLWSYTF. The V call is TRBV2, the J call TRBJ1-2; 7 bases line up with TRBD1. This CDR3 has 15 residues. The germline CDR1 and CDR2 sequences are SNHLY and FYNNEI. Trimming removed 3 bases from V and 9 bases from J; junction bases left unmatched: 13.

The V call is TRBV27, the J call TRBJ2-1; D is unresolved. Germline CDR1 reads MNHEY; CDR2 reads SMNVEV (reference sequence). The CDR3 contains 13 residues. Trimming cost V 2 bases and J 6 bases, with 8 bases left between them. CDR3: CASSLTISNEQFF. In DNA form, the CDR3 reads TGTGCCAGCAGTTTAACAATCTCCAATGAGCAGTTCTTC.

The chain links TRBV3-1 (or the pseudogene TRBV3-2) to TRBJ2-1, with unresolved D. V gave up 0 bases and J gave up 7 bases, with 13 bases separating them. There are 15 residues in the CDR3. Germline V lookup: CDR1 LGHDT, CDR2 YNNKEL (reference sequence). The CDR3 DNA is TGTGCCAGCAGCCAAGATGGTCCGTTAACGAATGAGCAGTTCTTC. This codes for CASSQDGPLTNEQFF.

The chain links TRBV7-3 to TRBJ1-1; D may be TRBD1 (5 bases). Germline CDR1 SGHTA, CDR2 FQGTGA. V was cut by 2 bases and J by 1 base, with 11 bases left in between. There are 15 residues in the CDR3. CDR3 amino acids: CASSLWGRGNTEAFF. The DNA for the CDR3 is TGTGCCAGCAGCTTATGGGGCCGGGGGAACACTGAAGCTTTCTTT.